This T cell receptor beta chain was identified in a study of blood T cell repertoires in COVID-19. The wider study: Sites in the United States, Italy and Spain provided acute and convalescent COVID-19 samples. From T cells, B-cell-depleted T cells, or PBMCs came the material, which was cDNA or gDNA.

The V segment lost 6 bases and the J segment 0 bases; nucleotides outside the gene matches: 11. The CDR3 length is 16 residues. CDR1 is GTSNPN, CDR2 SVGIG, per germline (reference sequence). Original handling: Amplifying reference gene primers gave estimates of nucleated cell counts. Assay: immunoSEQ multiplex PCR; the TCRdb copy retains only in-frame clones and omits some. That table furnishes V, J and clone size, whereas the DNA furnished D and trimming. The sample holds tens of thousands of clones, around 81% seen once. The receptor comes from a human donor in a cohort sampled during active COVID-19. The rearrangement uses TRBV30 and TRBJ1-1; 9 positions agree with TRBD1. Material: peripheral blood. This chain's CDR3 is CACLAGTGMMNTEAFF. In DNA form, the CDR3 reads TGTGCCTGCCTTGCCGGGACAGGGATGATGAACACTGAAGCTTTCTTT.